This T cell receptor beta chain was documented in a study of T cells after yellow fever vaccination. For the study at large: With SMART-Seq v4 Ultra Low Input, the fractions containing low cell numbers were prepared.

TCRdb processed the 5' RACE reads anew with MiXCR; each CDR3 protein has one entry. The profile shows 300,000 to 400,000 distinct CDR3 sequences, approximately 13% of them singletons. Study results and caveats: Faster peaking, at day 5 versus 15, marked a secondary response that was weaker. The booster saw the reappearance of most primary-vaccination clones (approximately 97% CD4, about 90% CD8).

Per germline, CDR1 LNHNV and CDR2 YYDKDF (reference sequence). The CDR3 has 17 residues. V was trimmed by 0 bases and J by 6 bases, leaving 19 bases between them. As regards this clonotype: Its antigen is currently unknown.

The starting material was CD4+ T cells sorted from PBMCs, obtained 15 days after the yellow fever booster vaccination. The sequence came from a man aged 18-30 years who received the YFV17D yellow fever vaccine. The chain uses TRBV15 and TRBJ2-3, with D unclear. The CDR3 region is CATSRDSKRRTWDTQYF. As DNA, the CDR3 is TGTGCCACCAGCAGAGACTCGAAACGGCGCACCTGGGATACGCAGTATTTT.